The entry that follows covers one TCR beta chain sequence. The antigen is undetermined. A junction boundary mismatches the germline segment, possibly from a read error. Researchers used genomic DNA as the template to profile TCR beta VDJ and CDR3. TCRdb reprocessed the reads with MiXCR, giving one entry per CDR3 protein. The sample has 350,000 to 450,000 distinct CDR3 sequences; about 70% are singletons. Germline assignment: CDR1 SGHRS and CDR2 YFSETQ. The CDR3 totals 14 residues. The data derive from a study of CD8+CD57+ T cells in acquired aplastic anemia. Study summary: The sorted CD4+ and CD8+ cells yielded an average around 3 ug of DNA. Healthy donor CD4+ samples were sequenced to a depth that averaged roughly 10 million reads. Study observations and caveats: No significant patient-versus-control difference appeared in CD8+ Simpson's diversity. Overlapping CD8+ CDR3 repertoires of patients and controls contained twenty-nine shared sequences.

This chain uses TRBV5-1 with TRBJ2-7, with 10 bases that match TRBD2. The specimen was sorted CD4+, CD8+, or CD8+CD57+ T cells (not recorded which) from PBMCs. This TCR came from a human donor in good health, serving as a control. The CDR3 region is CASSGGGENYEQYF. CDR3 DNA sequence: TGTGCCAGCAGCGGGGGGGGGGAGAACTACGAGCAGTACTTC.